The 12 T cell receptor beta chains below all came from one sample that was sequenced in a study of T-cell memory formation after mild COVID-19. TCRdb itself ran the 5' RACE reads through MiXCR, one entry per CDR3 protein. The repertoire holds a few hundred thousand distinct CDR3 sequences, with 28% as singletons. Sequenced sample: PBMCs or a T cell subset sorted from them (not recorded which). Receptors were obtained from an adult woman who had mild COVID-19 (a few samples of this study predate the infection). Cell type and time point are not known.

The chain has TRBV5-1 and TRBJ2-1, with TRBD2 matching over 13 bases. This CDR3 has 13 residues. With 4 bases clipped from V and 15 bases from J, the junction kept 7 bases outside the gene matches. Germline values: CDR1 SGHRS, CDR2 YFSETQ. The DNA of the CDR3 is TGCGCCAGCAGCCCACGGACTAGCGGGGGAGGGTTCTTC. As protein: CASSPRTSGGGFF.

This clonotype was detected once. The junction shows a germline mismatch at one end, possibly a read error. The chain's CDR3 is CASSLARTGTGEVF. The CDR3 nucleotides read TGTGCCAGCAGCTTGGCGCGAACCGGGACAGGGGAGGTCTTC. V gene TRBV5-8 combines with J gene TRBJ2-5, with 10 bases lining up with TRBD1. The CDR3 is 14 amino acids. Germline CDR1 and CDR2: SGHTS and YDEGEE.

This clonotype was seen only a few times. This chain connects TRBV5-1 to TRBJ2-7, with 11 bases fitting TRBD2. J was trimmed by 2 bases and V by 4 bases; bases with no gene match: 5. This CDR3 contains 15 residues. Looked up from germline, CDR1 is SGHRS and CDR2 is YFSETQ. In DNA, the CDR3 is TGCGCCAGCAGCAAGGGGACTAGCGGAGCCTACGAGCAGTACTTC. Translated: CASSKGTSGAYEQYF.

Only a few counts were recorded for this clonotype. This chain joins TRBV7-2 and TRBJ1-1; D is unclear. Trimming left V 3 bases short and J 4 bases short, with 15 bases between. This CDR3 comprises 15 residues. Germline lookup yields CDR1 SGHTA and CDR2 FQGNSA. The CDR3 bases are TGTGCCAGCAGCTTGGGAGACCTAAAGGGCACTGAAGCTTTCTTT. Translated, it gives CASSLGDLKGTEAFF.

J is TRBJ2-7 and V is TRBV14; a weak D match, TRBD1 (5 bases). V lost 4 bases, J lost 0 bases, and 22 bases lay in between. Germline-derived CDR1 and CDR2 are SGHDN and FVKESK. The CDR3 spans 18 residues. Here the CDR3 reads CASSPGPTATLSSYEQYF. The CDR3 nucleotides are TGTGCCAGCAGCCCCGGACCGACAGCAACGCTCAGCTCCTACGAGCAGTACTTC.

CDR3: CASIWTGSGNTIYF. The CDR3 nucleotides read TGTGCCAGCATTTGGACAGGCTCTGGAAACACCATATATTTT. The gene calls are TRBV12-3 or TRBV12-4 and TRBJ1-3; 7 bases line up with TRBD1. With 7 bases clipped from V and 0 bases from J, the junction kept 3 bases outside the gene matches. CDR3 length: 14 amino acids.

CDR3 sequence: CSVGRRQSYEQYF. CDR3 nucleotide sequence: TGCAGCGTTGGGAGGAGACAGTCCTACGAGCAGTACTTC. This rearrangement joins TRBV29-1 to TRBJ2-7; perhaps D is TRBD1 or TRBD2 (5 bases each). The CDR3 sequence is 13 residues long. Trimming cost V 4 bases and J 1 base, with 11 bases left between them. CDR1 and CDR2 (germline): SQVTM, ANQGSEA.

The rearrangement uses TRBV12-3 or TRBV12-4 and TRBJ1-4; no reliable D call. Trimming removed 5 bases from V and 4 bases from J, with 11 bases in between. The CDR3 length is 14 residues. CDR3 amino acids: CASSQGSDNEKLFF. The CDR3 nucleotides are TGTGCCAGCAGTCAAGGGTCCGATAATGAAAAACTGTTTTTT.

The chain has TRBV4-1 and TRBJ2-3; D call uncertain. This CDR3 comprises 12 residues. The V end lost 8 bases, the J end lost 4 bases, and 10 bases lay between the germline ends. Germline V gene data show CDR1 as MGHRA and CDR2 as YSYEKL. The chain's CDR3 is CASGYAADTQYF. The CDR3 DNA reads as TGCGCCAGCGGGTACGCCGCAGATACGCAGTATTTT.

The rearrangement uses TRBV2 and TRBJ2-5; weak D call: TRBD2 (6 bases). Trimming took 5 bases from V and 5 from J, leaving 21 bases between them. The CDR3 extends over 16 amino acids. Germline V gives CDR1 SNHLY, CDR2 FYNNEI. The CDR3 nucleotides read TGTGCCAGCAGTTCGGGGACGGCGGGGTCCTCTGAGACCCAGTACTTC. It yields the protein CASSSGTAGSSETQYF.

The CDR3 loop reads CASSLGGPYQPQHF. CDR3 coding DNA: TGCGCCAGCAGCTTGGGGGGACCCTATCAGCCCCAGCATTTT. The V gene is TRBV5-1, the J gene TRBJ1-5; a weak D match, TRBD1 (5 bases). The CDR3 consists of 14 residues. V was cut by 0 bases and J by 5 bases, with 9 bases left in between. Germline-derived CDR1 and CDR2 are SGHRS and YFSETQ.

The V and J genes are TRBV6-5 and TRBJ1-5; D unclear. Trimming removed 5 bases from V and 1 base from J, with 15 bases in between. The germline gives CDR1 MNHEY, CDR2 SVGAGI. The CDR3 totals 16 residues. CDR3 protein: CASSISLPSSNQPQHF. The DNA for the CDR3 is TGTGCCAGCAGTATTTCTTTGCCGAGCAGCAATCAGCCCCAGCATTTT.